The 10 T cell receptor beta chains listed next were all sequenced from one sample in a study of Graves' ophthalmopathy and Graves' hyperthyroidism. TCR beta CDR3 amplification used RNA transcripts. Scientists carried out first-round RT-PCR using HTBI primers and then a second-round multiplex PCR. TCRdb reprocessed the multiplex PCR reads with MiXCR, giving one entry per CDR3 protein. The sample carries around 590,000 distinct CDR3 sequences, roughly 39% recorded once. The specimen was peripheral blood or thyroid tissue (not recorded which). These TCRs come from an adult man with Graves' hyperthyroidism.

This clonotype was seen at least ten times. The gene calls are TRBV7-9 and TRBJ2-5; D remains ambiguous. Trimming shortened V by 7 bases and J by 1 base, and 16 bases separated the two germline ends. Germline CDR1 SEHNR, CDR2 FQNEAQ (reference sequence). The CDR3 runs to 15 residues. The CDR3 DNA reads as TGTGCCAGCAACGACCCAGTCACCTTCCAAGAGACCCAGTACTTC. This encodes CASNDPVTFQETQYF. Filled out from reference TRBV7-9 and TRBJ2-5, the complete variable domain reads DTGVSQNPRHKITKRGQNVTFRCDPISEHNRLYWYRQTLGQGPEFLTYFQNEAQLEKSRLLSDRFSAERPKGSFSTLEIQRTEQGDSAMYLCASNDPVTFQETQYFGPGTRLLVL.

This clonotype was seen ten or more times. The V call is TRBV6-1, the J call TRBJ1-2, with D tentatively TRBD1 (5 bases). In germline, CDR1 is MNHNS, CDR2 SASEGT. This CDR3 region has 13 residues. V was clipped by 4 bases and J by 7 bases, with 13 bases between them. The CDR3 DNA is TGTGCCAGCAGTGTAGGGGACGCCGCTGGCTACACCTTC. It encodes CASSVGDAAGYTF.

The rearrangement links TRBV12-3 or TRBV12-4 to TRBJ2-2; 7 bases line up with TRBD2. The CDR3 totals 13 residues. V gave up 5 bases and J gave up 8 bases; unmatched junction bases: 5. CDR3 residues: CASSVSGIGELFF. CDR3 in DNA: TGTGCCAGCAGTGTCAGCGGGATAGGGGAGCTGTTTTTT.

Worth noting for this clonotype: The germline gene is not matched at one end of the junction; a read error may be the cause. This chain links TRBV7-7 with TRBJ2-2, with 9 bases lining up with TRBD1. Germline V gene data show CDR1 as SSHAT and CDR2 as FNYEAQ (reference sequence). The CDR3 extends over 15 amino acids. The CDR3: CASRRDRAVTGELFF. The DNA of the CDR3 is TGTGCTAGCAGACGGGACAGGGCGGTCACCGGGGAGCTGTTTTTT.

This clonotype was recorded once. This may arise from a read error, as a much more abundant clone is one base away. The chain carries TRBV7-6 and TRBJ1-6, with 10 bases matching TRBD1. The CDR3 is 17 amino acids. Germline CDR1 SGHVS, CDR2 FNYEAQ. J lost 7 bases, V lost 5 bases, and 11 bases had no gene match. The CDR3 reads CASSRSLPGQGNSPLHF. CDR3 DNA: TGTGCCAGCAGCCGAAGCCTACCGGGACAGGGGAATTCACCCCTCCACTTT. Supplemented by reference TRBV7-6 and TRBJ1-6, the full variable domain reads GAGVSQSPRYKVTKRGQDVALRCDPISGHVSLYWYRQALGQGPEFLTYFNYEAQQDKSGLPNDRFSAERPEGSISTLTIQRTEQRDSAMYRCASSRSLPGQGNSPLHFGNGTRLTVT.

The chain couples TRBV4-1 to TRBJ1-6, with D perhaps matching TRBD1 (5 bases). The CDR3 sequence is 16 residues long. Trimming pared 0 bases from V and 9 bases from J, leaving 15 bases between. Germline V gives CDR1 MGHRA, CDR2 YSYEKL. CDR3 sequence reads: CASSQDDPGTRSPLHF. The CDR3 region has the DNA TGCGCCAGCAGCCAAGACGATCCAGGGACCCGTTCACCCCTCCACTTT.

A few counts support this clonotype. The rearrangement joins TRBV7-2 to TRBJ2-3; D tentatively fits TRBD1 or TRBD2 (5 bases each). CDR1 and CDR2 (germline): SGHTA, FQGNSA. This CDR3 region has 15 residues. V dropped 4 bases and J dropped 2 bases, with 13 bases sitting between them. CDR3 loop: CASSSRLGTTDTQYF. The CDR3, as DNA: TGTGCCAGCAGCTCCAGGCTGGGGACCACAGATACGCAGTATTTT.

The sample holds many counts of this clonotype. The chain couples TRBV19 to TRBJ2-7, with 11 bases lining up with TRBD1. V lost 6 bases and J lost 3; bases outside the gene matches: 1. Germline assignment: CDR1 LNHDA and CDR2 SQIVND (reference sequence). This CDR3 has 13 amino acids. Written as DNA, the CDR3 is TGTGCCAGTAGGGGGACAGGGGGCTACGAGCAGTACTTC. It codes for CASRGTGGYEQYF.

This sequence joins TRBV3-1 and TRBJ1-1; D gene ambiguous. The CDR3 covers 15 residues. Germline CDR1 LGHDT, CDR2 YNNKEL (reference sequence). The V end was cut by 4 bases, the J end by 4 bases, with 16 bases between. The DNA for the CDR3 is TGTGCCAGCAGCCCCCATGGGCGGCAGAGCACTGAAGCTTTCTTT. Its protein product is CASSPHGRQSTEAFF. The whole variable domain, filled in from reference TRBV3-1 and TRBJ1-1, reads DTAVSQTPKYLVTQMGNDKSIKCEQNLGHDTMYWYKQDSKKFLKIMFSYNNKELIINETVPNRFSPKSPDKAHLNLHINSLELGDSAVYFCASSPHGRQSTEAFFGQGTRLTVV.

This clonotype was counted a few times. The J gene is TRBJ2-7, the V gene TRBV3-1, with 11 positions matching TRBD2. V shed 2 bases, J shed 3 bases, and the junction held 12 bases outside the gene matches. Germline CDR1 and CDR2: LGHDT and YNNKEL (reference sequence). The CDR3 extends over 18 amino acids. The CDR3 coding sequence is TGTGCCAGCAGCCAATCTGGGCCCGGGACTAGCGGATACTACGAGCAGTACTTC. It translates to CASSQSGPGTSGYYEQYF.